A selection of T cell receptor beta chains follows, all from one sample in a study of shared clonotypes between healthy human individuals. Sequenced by immunoSEQ multiplex PCR; TCRdb stores in-frame clones only, minus some. The data contain millions of clones, roughly 94% of them singletons. Material for sequencing was naive CD4+ T cells sorted from blood. The origin of the receptors is a man younger than 30 in good health. Both conserved end residues are part of each CDR3. Rows give clone size only sometimes, using once, few, many, or a class for an expanded clone.

clone size | J gene | V gene | CDR3 protein
NA | TRBJ2-7 | TRBV28 | CASSWGISYEQYF
NA | TRBJ1-1 | TRBV9 | CASSAEQGRGEAFF
NA | TRBJ1-2 | TRBV9 | CASSAGDTRLGGGYTF
NA | TRBJ2-2 | TRBV11-2 | CASSFLGGRNTGELFF
NA | TRBJ2-7 | TRBV5-1 | CASSLDPGQVYEQYF
NA | TRBJ2-6 | TRBV4-3 | CASSQDLGPPNSGANVLTF
NA | TRBJ1-1 | TRBV19 | CASSLAKAGNTEAFF
NA | TRBJ2-1 | TRBV6-5 | CASSYPLAGEQFF
once | TRBJ2-1 | TRBV27 | CASSLYLAGDYNEQFF
NA | TRBJ2-5 | TRBV18 | CASSPNAGETQYF
few | TRBJ2-1 | TRBV5-1 | CASSSGQGSGNEQFF
NA | TRBJ2-5 | TRBV5-4 | CASSGTGTKQETQYF
once | TRBJ2-2 | TRBV27 | CASSLGGVTGELFF
NA | TRBJ2-3 | TRBV19 | CASKRTGNTDTQYF
NA | TRBJ2-3 | TRBV19 | CASRGERGGRTDTQYF
NA | TRBJ2-5 | TRBV6-7 | CASSYSNASGTETQYF
NA | TRBJ2-5 | TRBV18 | CASSPPPGQETQYF
NA | TRBJ2-3 | TRBV5-6 | CASSSTGTGTDTQYF
NA | TRBJ1-3 | TRBV5-1 | CASSFQGESGNTIYF
once | TRBJ2-3 | TRBV7-2 | CASSLGSGRGTDTQYF
NA | TRBJ1-6 | TRBV28 | CATDSSYNSPLHF
NA | TRBJ2-7 | TRBV5-1 | CASSLYGSYEQYF
NA | TRBJ1-2 | TRBV4-2 | CASSQAVGQTNYGYTF
NA | TRBJ2-4 | TRBV5-1 | CASSLRTSGASAKNIQYF
NA | TRBJ1-1 | TRBV5-1 | CASKDRTEAFF
NA | TRBJ2-5 | TRBV2 | CATKELAGGPETQYF
few | TRBJ1-5 | TRBV6-1 | CASSPGHSNQPQHF
NA | TRBJ1-6 | TRBV5-1 | CASRGGDTLHF
NA | TRBJ1-5 | TRBV4-1 | CASSQERTSQPQHF
NA | TRBJ2-2 | TRBV18 | CASSPITGTNTGELFF
NA | TRBJ2-2 | TRBV5-1 | CASSVTGVLNTGELFF
NA | NA | TRBV4-1 | CASSQDPGGVYEQYF
NA | TRBJ1-3 | TRBV9 | CASSVGPDALGNTIYF
NA | TRBJ2-3 | TRBV11-3 | CASSHGLAVTDTQYF
NA | TRBJ2-7 | TRBV5-1 | CASSTSSGRAGEQYF
NA | TRBJ1-2 | TRBV7-6 | CASSLGDGVYGYTF
NA | TRBJ1-6 | TRBV5-8 | CASSPGRGVGNSPLHF
NA | TRBJ1-4 | TRBV6-6 | CASNLAPRVKSEKLFF
NA | TRBJ2-5 | TRBV5-6 | CASSLELAGPPPRETQYF
NA | TRBJ2-2 | TRBV4-1 | CASSPRRLNTGELFF
NA | TRBJ2-7 | TRBV7-2 | CASSLGVSEQYF
NA | TRBJ1-4 | TRBV5-6 | CASSLRTLDEKLFF
once | TRBJ2-3 | TRBV5-4 | CASSQPGTSVNTQYF
NA | TRBJ2-2 | TRBV7-9 | CASTLAGGGTGELFF